This TCR beta chain was recorded in a study of identical twins. General study results and limits: Fewer insertions marked abundant cord blood beta clonotypes; young adult naive trended weakly, memory not at all.

As for this clonotype: Antigen unknown.

TCRdb re-called the 5' RACE reads through MiXCR, storing one row per CDR3 protein. The sample yields 450,000 to 500,000 distinct CDR3 sequences, roughly an eighth seen once. Trimming took 4 bases from V and 2 from J, leaving 18 bases between them. In germline, CDR1 is LNHDA, CDR2 SQIVND (reference sequence). The CDR3 is made up of 17 amino acids. These data also formed part of another study, on yellow fever vaccine responses in identical twins.

The chain is built from TRBV19 and TRBJ2-1; tentatively, D is TRBD1 (5 bases). The origin of this receptor is a woman younger than 35 in good health. Sequencing was done on a sample of CD4+ T cells sorted from blood. The CDR3 DNA follows: TGTGCCAGTAGTACCCCCTGGGGCAGGAGTACCTACAATGAGCAGTTCTTC. It yields the protein CASSTPWGRSTYNEQFF.